Presented here are 14 T cell receptor delta chains from one specimen sequenced in a study of γδ T cells in repeated Plasmodium falciparum infection. TCRdb processed the multiplex PCR reads again with the CATT caller. Of roughly 93,000 delta-chain clones listed, under 1.5% are singletons. Bulk repertoires came from Vgamma9/Vdelta2+ or Vdelta2-negative gammadelta T cells flow-sorted from PBMC. Specimen: gamma-delta T cells from blood. The source is a pool of human donors (malaria-infected and uninfected, not separated).

This clone has a handful of counts. TCRdb records a much larger clone's protein for this DNA, with a difference at residue 3 that likely arises from a read error; the protein given is the translation of the DNA. This chain uses TRDV1 with TRDJ1, with D maybe TRDD3 (5 bases). The J gene was missing in TCRdb and was found by matching the end of the DNA to germline. This CDR3 contains 18 residues. CDR1 TSWWSYY and CDR2 QGS come from the germline V gene. The V gene lost 10 bases and the J gene lost 0 bases, with 27 bases spanning the gap. CDR3 residues: CAPGDCQRDRTYTDKLIF. Here the CDR3 DNA reads TGTGCTCCTGGAGACTGCCAGCGGGATCGTACTTACACCGATAAACTCATCTTT.

About this clone itself: For this DNA, TCRdb reports the protein of a much larger clone, which diverges at residue 6, most likely from a read error; the protein presented here is translated directly from the DNA. J is TRDJ1 and V is TRDV1; 12 bases match TRDD3. TCRdb lists no J gene, so it was determined here by aligning the DNA to germline. The germline V gene has CDR1 TSWWSYY and CDR2 QGS. Trimming at V came to 8 bases and at J to 1 base, leaving 32 bases not matched to a gene. CDR3 size: 24 residues. The CDR3 spells CALFPRPSYWWRLLGDTATDKLIF. DNA for the CDR3: TGTGCTCTTTTCCCTCGGCCTTCCTACTGGTGGAGACTCCTGGGGGATACGGCCACCGATAAACTCATCTTT.

This clone was detected only a few times. For this DNA, TCRdb reports the protein of a much larger clone, which diverges at residue 3, most likely from a read error; the protein presented here is translated directly from the DNA. The chain has TRDV2 and TRDJ1; 8 bases line up with TRDD3. TCRdb gives no J gene; it was assigned here by matching the DNA to germline. The CDR3 is 15 amino acids. Per germline, CDR1 GEAIGNYY and CDR2 EKD. CDR3 amino acids: CARDGAGGHTDKLIF. The CDR3, as DNA: TGTGCCCGTGACGGGGCTGGGGGACACACCGATAAACTCATCTTT.

For this clone: TCRdb pairs this DNA with a much larger clone's protein that differs at residue 10, likely a read error; the protein shown was translated from the DNA. The rearrangement joins TRDV2 to TRDJ3, with 10 bases matching TRDD3. TCRdb does not report a J gene; here it was assigned by matching the DNA to germline references. CDR3 size: 16 residues. V shed 3 bases, J shed 8 bases, and the junction held 6 bases outside the gene matches. CDR1 and CDR2 (germline): GEAIGNYY, EKD. CDR3 coding DNA: TGTGCCTGTGACGTACTGGGGGATTGGAACACCCGACAGATGTTTTTC. Translating it yields CACDVLGDWNTRQMFF.

Comment on this clone: The protein in TCRdb stems from a much larger clone and differs at residue 12 from this DNA's translation, likely a read error; here the protein is translated from the DNA. This chain links TRDV3 with TRDJ1; 9 bases align to TRDD3. Matching the DNA to germline supplied the J gene, which TCRdb does not give. Looked up from germline, CDR1 is TVYSNPD and CDR2 is GDNSRS (reference sequence). The trim removed 5 bases at V and 7 bases at J, leaving 20 bases unmatched. The CDR3 extends over 16 amino acids. The CDR3 spells CAVFGLRGDTLVKLIF. CDR3 DNA sequence: TGTGCCGTTTTTGGACTTCGGGGGGATACCCTTGTTAAACTCATCTTT.

This clone was counted only a few times. The TCRdb protein comes from a much larger clone and disagrees with this DNA's translation at residue 10, likely due to a read error; the protein given here is derived from the DNA. The chain couples TRDV1 to TRDJ1; D is unresolved. The J gene was missing in TCRdb and was found by matching the end of the DNA to germline. With 3 bases removed from V and 1 base from J, the gap between germline ends came to 15 bases. There are 16 residues in the CDR3. Germline V CDR1 and CDR2: TSWWSYY, QGS. CDR3 nucleotide sequence: TGTGCTCTTGGGGAGGGGCTCGATCCGTGCACCGATAAACTCATCTTT. It is translated as CALGEGLDPCTDKLIF.

This clone was counted between two and nine times. A read error is likely here: a far larger clone is one base away. Other nucleotide sequences in the sample specify the same CDR3. J is TRDJ1 and V is TRDV1, with 7 bases fitting TRDD3. Matching the DNA to germline supplied the J gene, which TCRdb does not give. Germline V lookup: CDR1 TSWWSYY, CDR2 QGS. V lost 0 bases and J lost 0; bases outside the gene matches: 19. This CDR3 comprises 21 residues. CDR3 in amino acids: CALGELLPRHLRGGYTDKLIF. The CDR3 DNA is TGTGCTCTTGGGGAACTCCTGCCCCGACACCTCAGGGGGGGATACACCGATAAACTCATCTTT.

This clone was seen at least ten times. The chain has TRDV1 and TRDJ1; tentatively, D is TRDD3 (6 bases). Per the germline V gene, CDR1 is TSWWSYY and CDR2 is QGS. V lost 2 bases, J lost 1 base, and 29 bases lay in between. This CDR3 is 21 amino acids long. In nucleotides, the CDR3 is TGTGCTCTTGGGGAATTACTCCCCATCACGAAGGGGATCGGGGTCACCGATAAACTCATCTTT. Translating gives CALGELLPITKGIGVTDKLIF.

Worth noting for this clone: TCRdb's protein, taken from a much larger clone, differs from this DNA's translation at residue 3, likely owing to a read error; the protein displayed comes from the DNA. The gene calls are TRDV2 and TRDJ3, with 11 bases that match TRDD3. This CDR3 is built from 19 residues. Germline CDR1 reads GEAIGNYY; CDR2 reads EKD. The CDR3 here is CAGDRVDGGYAWDTRQMFF. The CDR3 nucleotides read TGTGCCGGTGACAGAGTAGATGGGGGATACGCCTGGGACACCCGACAGATGTTTTTC.

The sample holds a few counts of this clone. TCRdb attributes to this sequence the protein of a much larger clone, which differs from the DNA translation at residue 4; a read error is likely, and the protein displayed is translated from the DNA. Other nucleotide sequences from this sample produce the same CDR3. J is TRDJ1 and V is TRDV1; D uncertain. The CDR3 has 10 residues. Germline assignment: CDR1 TSWWSYY and CDR2 QGS. The CDR3 loop reads CALWKAKLIF. The CDR3 DNA sequence: TGCGCTCTTTGGAAGGCCAAACTCATCTTT.

This clone was seen a handful of times. TCRdb lists the protein of a much larger clone for this DNA, which differs at residue 3, so this is likely a read error; the protein given here is translated from the DNA itself. The chain couples TRDV3 to TRDJ1; 9 nucleotides match TRDD3. The J gene is not listed in TCRdb, so it was assigned here from a DNA match to germline. Germline-derived CDR1 and CDR2 are TVYSNPD and GDNSRS (reference sequence). Germline trimming cut 5 bases from V and 0 bases from J; bases unmatched to any gene: 10. The CDR3 runs to 15 residues. Here the CDR3 DNA reads TGTGCCCTCTTGGGGGATAATGATTACACCGATAAACTCATCTTT. Translating gives CALLGDNDYTDKLIF.

This clone was counted a few times. The TCRdb record carries a much larger clone's protein, which differs from this DNA's translation at residue 14; a read error is the likely cause, and the protein listed here is the DNA translation. In DNA, the CDR3 is TGTGCTCTTGGGGATCTATCTCCCTGGGGGATACTGGACCCCGATAAACTCATCTTT. Its protein is CALGDLSPWGILDPDKLIF. The rearrangement uses TRDV1 and TRDJ1; TRDD3 agrees at 11 bases. The J gene is absent in TCRdb and was assigned here via DNA matching to germline. This CDR3 is 19 amino acids long. V was pared by 3 bases and J by 3 bases, with 15 bases of the junction left unmatched. In germline, CDR1 is TSWWSYY, CDR2 QGS.

This clone was seen more than once but under ten times. TCRdb records a much larger clone's protein for this DNA, with a difference at residue 6 that likely arises from a read error; the protein given is the translation of the DNA. V usage is TRDV2 and J usage is TRDJ1; D unresolved. The CDR3 runs 15 residues. Germline assignment: CDR1 GEAIGNYY and CDR2 EKD. V lost 3 bases, J lost 0 bases, and 13 bases lay in between. CDR3 in DNA: TGTGCCTGTGACCCCTCGTCCCCGTACACCGATAAACTCATCTTT. It codes for CACDPSSPYTDKLIF.

This clone came up many times. The mismatch at residue 3 between this DNA's translation and the TCRdb protein of a much larger clone likely reflects a read error; the protein shown is translated from the DNA. This chain joins TRDV2 and TRDJ1; 7 bases fit TRDD2. Germline V gene sequence: CDR1 GEAIGNYY, CDR2 EKD. The CDR3 runs to 21 residues. The CDR3 spells CAYDTGSPFLRPFSDTDKLIF. For the CDR3, the DNA is TGTGCCTATGACACCGGAAGCCCATTCCTACGTCCTTTCTCAGACACCGATAAACTCATCTTT.